Each of the 19 T cell receptor beta chains below was sequenced from the same sample in a study of T-cell memory formation after mild COVID-19. MiXCR was run by TCRdb on the 5' RACE reads, yielding one entry per CDR3 protein. The sample lists about 560,000 distinct CDR3 sequences, less than 25% occurring once. What was sequenced was PBMCs or a T cell subset sorted from them (not recorded which). Every receptor here comes from an adult woman who had mild COVID-19 (a few samples of this study predate the infection). Cell type and time point are not known.

This chain uses TRBV4-1 with TRBJ1-5; D may be TRBD1 (5 bases). The germline V gene has CDR1 MGHRA and CDR2 YSYEKL. This CDR3 spans 15 amino acids. V gave up 1 base and J gave up 4 bases, with 11 bases separating them. The CDR3 is CASSQVGAENQPQHF. For the CDR3, the DNA is TGCGCCAGCAGCCAAGTCGGGGCAGAGAATCAGCCCCAGCATTTT.

This clonotype was detected only a few times. The V call is TRBV30, the J call TRBJ2-6; possibly TRBD1 or TRBD2 for D (5 bases each). CDR3 length: 16 residues. The V end lost 3 bases, the J end lost 0 bases, and 12 bases lay between the germline ends. CDR1 and CDR2 (germline): GTSNPN, SVGIG (reference sequence). Here the CDR3 DNA reads TGTGCCTGGAGACGGGGCCTCGGCTCTGGGGCCAACGTCCTGACTTTC. It yields the protein CAWRRGLGSGANVLTF.

This clonotype was counted a few times. The chain couples TRBV18 to TRBJ2-7; 7 nucleotides line up with TRBD2. Looked up from germline, CDR1 is KGHSH and CDR2 is LQKENI. The CDR3 totals 15 residues. The trim removed 2 bases at V and 4 bases at J, leaving 8 bases unmatched. Written as DNA, the CDR3 is TGTGCCAGCTCACCAAGGGAGGGAGCATTGTACGAGCAGTACTTC. Translating it yields CASSPREGALYEQYF.

This sequence joins TRBV6-1 and TRBJ2-1, with 16 bases aligning to TRBD2. This CDR3 spans 19 amino acids. The V segment lost 2 bases and the J segment 9 bases; nucleotides outside the gene matches: 13. Germline CDR1 and CDR2: MNHNS and SASEGT. CDR3 residues: CASSERPIGTSGRAVEQFF. CDR3 sequence (DNA): TGTGCCAGCAGTGAACGACCGATCGGGACTAGCGGGAGGGCCGTTGAGCAGTTCTTC.

Many counts were recorded for this clonotype. This chain uses TRBV25-1 with TRBJ2-7; D is perhaps TRBD1 (8 bases). The CDR3 runs 14 residues. Between the trimmed V and J ends, which lost 2 bases and 4 bases, there was a span of 12 bases. Looked up from germline, CDR1 is MGHDK and CDR2 is SYGVNS. CDR3 protein: CASSEDRGGYEQYF. In DNA form, the CDR3 reads TGTGCCAGCAGTGAAGACAGGGGAGGGTACGAGCAGTACTTC.

The chain is built from TRBV5-1 and TRBJ2-5, with D maybe TRBD2 (5 bases). CDR3 size: 16 residues. Germline V CDR1 and CDR2: SGHRS, YFSETQ. Trimming left V 7 bases short and J 1 base short, with 20 bases between. Here the CDR3 DNA reads TGCGCCAGCGGCCGCGGGCTGTCGGATGGCCAAGAGACCCAGTACTTC. The encoded protein is CASGRGLSDGQETQYF.

The chain has TRBV24-1 and TRBJ2-1; 9 bases are shared with TRBD2. V was clipped by 1 base and J by 4 bases; unmatched bases: 7. The V gene's germline CDR1 is KGHDR and CDR2 SFDVKD. This CDR3 comprises 17 residues. The CDR3 region has the DNA TGTGCCACCAGTGATTTACAAGCGGGAGGACTGTACAATGAGCAGTTCTTC. This translates into CATSDLQAGGLYNEQFF.

This clonotype was detected ten times or more. The chain recombines TRBV12-3 or TRBV12-4 with TRBJ1-1; tentatively, D is TRBD1 (5 bases). This CDR3 region has 14 residues. V was pared by 2 bases and J by 1 base, with 8 bases between. The CDR3 sequence is CASSLRGTNTEAFF. DNA of the CDR3: TGTGCCAGCAGTTTAAGGGGAACGAACACTGAAGCTTTCTTT.

The rearrangement joins TRBV5-1 to TRBJ1-1; no reliable D call. The CDR3 contains 17 residues. Germline CDR1 SGHRS, CDR2 YFSETQ. Trimming removed 0 bases at V and 3 bases at J, with 18 bases between. The CDR3 coding sequence is TGCGCCAGCAGCTTGGCCACGCAGGCAGACGAGTACACTGAAGCTTTCTTT. It encodes CASSLATQADEYTEAFF.

The genes are TRBV7-3 and TRBJ2-7, with 7 bases matching TRBD1. V lost 2 bases to trimming and J lost 4 bases; unmatched junction nucleotides: 11. The CDR3 contains 16 residues. Germline CDR1 reads SGHTA; CDR2 reads FQGTGA. CDR3: CASSLADREPIYEQYF. The CDR3 region has the DNA TGTGCCAGCAGCTTAGCTGACAGGGAACCGATATACGAGCAGTACTTC.

CDR3 amino acids: CAGQGTDTQYF. The DNA for the CDR3 is TGTGCCGGTCAGGGTACAGATACGCAGTATTTT. The rearrangement joins TRBV2 to TRBJ2-3; D may be TRBD1 (5 bases). Germline CDR1 and CDR2: SNHLY and FYNNEI. The CDR3 totals 11 residues. V gave up 11 bases and J gave up 3 bases, with 9 bases separating them. Full variable domain (remainder filled in from reference TRBV2 and TRBJ2-3): EPEVTQTPSHQVTQMGQEVILRCVPISNHLYFYWYRQILGQKVEFLVSFYNNEISEKSEIFDDQFSVERPDGSNFTLKIRSTKLEDSAMYFCAGQGTDTQYFGPGTRLTVL.

This rearrangement joins TRBV6-6 to TRBJ2-7; D gene unclear. The CDR3 consists of 17 residues. CDR1 and CDR2 from the germline V gene are MNHNY and SVGAGI (reference sequence). V was shortened by 4 bases and J by 5 bases, with 24 bases between the two germline ends. The CDR3 DNA reads as TGTGCCAGCAGTTCTAAACCTCTCTGGGGATATTCCGACGAGCAGTACTTC. Translating it yields CASSSKPLWGYSDEQYF.

This rearrangement joins TRBV20-1 to TRBJ1-2, with D uncertain. Germline CDR1 DFQATT, CDR2 SNEGSKA (reference sequence). The CDR3 loop spans 12 amino acids. The V gene lost 3 bases and the J gene lost 8 bases, with 13 bases spanning the gap. CDR3 in amino acids: CSASVSALGYTF. The CDR3 DNA reads as TGCAGTGCTAGTGTTTCGGCCCTAGGCTACACCTTC.

The chain combines TRBV7-3 with TRBJ2-1; TRBD2 aligns across 7 bases. The CDR3 is made up of 16 amino acids. V shed 3 bases and J 7 bases; nucleotides not matched to a gene: 12. Per germline, CDR1 SGHTA and CDR2 FQGTGA. In nucleotides, the CDR3 is TGTGCCAGCAGCTTGGGAGACGGGAGGACTTTAAATGAGCAGTTCTTC. It is translated as CASSLGDGRTLNEQFF.

The chain combines TRBV19 with TRBJ1-1; D is unresolved. Trimming took off 4 bases at V and 4 bases at J, with 13 bases between the two ends. The CDR3 has 14 amino acids. Germline V gene data show CDR1 as LNHDA and CDR2 as SQIVND (reference sequence). CDR3 bases: TGTGCCAGTAGTACCCAGGAGGGAAGCACTGAAGCTTTCTTT. Amino acids: CASSTQEGSTEAFF.

This clonotype has a handful of counts. The chain recombines TRBV20-1 with TRBJ2-1, with 14 bases fitting TRBD2. The V segment lost 6 bases and the J segment 10 bases; nucleotides outside the gene matches: 8. CDR3 length: 14 amino acids. Germline assignment: CDR1 DFQATT and CDR2 SNEGSKA (reference sequence). CDR3: CSAGGLAGGVEQFF. The CDR3 DNA is TGCAGTGCGGGAGGACTAGCGGGGGGCGTAGAGCAGTTCTTC.

J is TRBJ1-1 and V is TRBV9; the D gene is possibly TRBD1 (5 bases). This CDR3 has 14 residues. Germline CDR1 and CDR2: SGDLS and YYNGEE. V was shortened by 5 bases and J by 4 bases, with 15 bases between the two germline ends. This CDR3 is CASSDNLGLTEAFF. The CDR3 bases are TGTGCCAGCAGTGATAACCTGGGGCTCACTGAAGCTTTCTTT.

This clonotype has at least ten counts. The gene calls are TRBV5-1 and TRBJ2-1, with 12 bases matching TRBD2. CDR1 is SGHRS, CDR2 YFSETQ, per germline. CDR3 size: 17 residues. V gave up 2 bases and J gave up 7 bases; unmatched junction bases: 10. This CDR3 is CASSLSPLAGGYNEQFF. In nucleotides, the CDR3 is TGCGCCAGCAGCTTATCTCCCCTAGCGGGAGGGTATAATGAGCAGTTCTTC.

This clonotype was recorded a few times. The J gene is TRBJ2-5, the V gene TRBV7-2, with D uncertain. The CDR3 has 13 amino acids. The V end lost 6 bases, the J end lost 5 bases, and 13 bases lay between the germline ends. Germline assignment: CDR1 SGHTA and CDR2 FQGNSA. CDR3 region: CASRRTSAETQYF. The CDR3 nucleotides read TGTGCCAGCAGGCGGACCTCCGCGGAGACCCAGTACTTC. Full variable domain (outside the CDR3, taken from reference TRBV7-2 and TRBJ2-5): GAGVSQSPSNKVTEKGKDVELRCDPISGHTALYWYRQSLGQGLEFLIYFQGNSAPDKSGLPSDRFSAERTGGSVSTLTIQRTQQEDSAVYLCASRRTSAETQYFGPGTRLLVL.